The 9 T cell receptor beta chains below come from one sample, sequenced in a study of naive and memory T cell subsets. Amplification of ligated cDNA took four PCR rounds with SP2 and nested alpha and beta constant primers. TCRdb fed the 5' RACE reads into MiXCR, producing one record per CDR3 protein. The sample holds 45,000 to 55,000 distinct CDR3 sequences, over 3.5% seen once. The library had UMIs added by 3' ligation of an oligonucleotide to TCR cDNA. The receptors were gathered from a female donor in good health.

This clonotype has ten or more counts. V gene TRBV6-5 combines with J gene TRBJ2-1, with 15 bases lining up with TRBD2. The CDR3 totals 16 residues. Trimming cost V 4 bases and J 5 bases; bases outside gene matches: 3. Germline V lookup: CDR1 MNHEY, CDR2 SVGAGI. Here the CDR3 DNA reads TGTGCCAGCAGTTTTAGGACTAGCGGGAGGGACAATGAGCAGTTCTTC. It encodes CASSFRTSGRDNEQFF.

The table lists this clonotype with many counts. V gene TRBV11-2 combines with J gene TRBJ1-3, with D possibly matching TRBD1 (6 bases). Germline CDR1 and CDR2: SGHAT and FQNNGV. The V end was cut by 5 bases, the J end by 0 bases, with 11 bases between. The CDR3 covers 15 residues. Here the CDR3 DNA reads TGTGCCAGCAGCCGGACAGTGTACTCTGGAAACACCATATATTTT. It encodes CASSRTVYSGNTIYF.

This clonotype occurred many times. V and J are TRBV7-2 and TRBJ2-1, with a possible D match to TRBD2 (6 bases). The CDR3 loop spans 16 amino acids. V shed 8 bases and J shed 8 bases, with 25 bases lying between them. CDR1 is SGHTA, CDR2 FQGNSA, per germline. The CDR3 region has the DNA TGTGCCAGCTACTTTGACCGGGACTCTCTTACCGATGAGCAGTTCTTC. Translation: CASYFDRDSLTDEQFF.

Of note for this clonotype: A single base separates this from a much larger clone, so it may be a read error. The conserved phenylalanine or tryptophan is not found at the CDR3 terminus, so this likely reflects a read error. The chain recombines TRBV4-3 with TRBJ2-1, with 12 bases fitting TRBD2. Germline trimming cut 2 bases from V and 9 bases from J; bases unmatched to any gene: 14. The length of the CDR3 is 18 residues. Germline CDR1 and CDR2: LGHNA and YSLEER. CDR3 protein: CASSQRRGTSGRSGEQFL. In DNA, the CDR3 is TGCGCCAGCAGCCAAAGGAGAGGGACTAGCGGGCGGAGCGGTGAGCAGTTCCTC.

The table lists this clonotype with many counts. The chain combines TRBV29-1 with TRBJ2-7; D is ambiguous. Deletions cut 7 bases from V and 2 bases from J, with 18 bases between. This CDR3 has 14 residues. Germline loops: CDR1 SQVTM, CDR2 ANQGSEA. The CDR3 region has the DNA TGCAGCGGCCGCCTGGCCCTGCCGCCCTACGAGCAGTACTTC. The encoded protein is CSGRLALPPYEQYF.

This clonotype was picked up many times. This chain connects TRBV12-3 or TRBV12-4 to TRBJ2-1; TRBD2 matches at 7 bases. The CDR3 sequence is 21 residues long. Unmatched junction bases numbered 24, after V lost 6 bases and J lost 1 base. In DNA form, the CDR3 reads TGTGCCAGCAGGTTGACCGGAAGGCGGGAGAGATTCATTACTTCCTACAATGAGCAGTTCTTC. Protein product: CASRLTGRRERFITSYNEQFF.

This clonotype has ten or more counts. This chain links TRBV5-6 with TRBJ1-1; tentatively, D is TRBD1 (5 bases). Germline V gene data show CDR1 as SGHDT and CDR2 as YYEEEE. This CDR3 spans 14 amino acids. Trimming removed 0 bases at V and 7 bases at J, with 13 bases between. The CDR3 sequence: CASSLVGAIDEAFF. The CDR3 nucleotides read TGTGCCAGCAGCTTGGTTGGGGCAATTGATGAAGCTTTCTTT.

Ten or more counts support this clonotype. This CDR3 reads CSASQGSGGEQFF. CDR3 nucleotides: TGCAGTGCTAGTCAGGGGAGCGGGGGTGAGCAGTTCTTC. The chain links TRBV20-1 to TRBJ2-1; TRBD2 aligns across 8 bases. The V segment lost 3 bases and the J segment 9 bases; nucleotides outside the gene matches: 7. This CDR3 spans 13 amino acids. The germline V gene encodes CDR1 DFQATT and CDR2 SNEGSKA (reference sequence).

This clonotype occurred many times. The chain carries TRBV6-5 and TRBJ2-6; no clear D. Germline V gene sequence: CDR1 MNHEY, CDR2 SVGAGI. The CDR3 has 13 residues. The germline V and J ends were trimmed by 4 bases and 4 bases, with 5 bases remaining between them. CDR3 sequence: CASSFYGANVLTF. In DNA form, the CDR3 reads TGTGCCAGCAGTTTCTACGGGGCCAACGTCCTGACTTTC.